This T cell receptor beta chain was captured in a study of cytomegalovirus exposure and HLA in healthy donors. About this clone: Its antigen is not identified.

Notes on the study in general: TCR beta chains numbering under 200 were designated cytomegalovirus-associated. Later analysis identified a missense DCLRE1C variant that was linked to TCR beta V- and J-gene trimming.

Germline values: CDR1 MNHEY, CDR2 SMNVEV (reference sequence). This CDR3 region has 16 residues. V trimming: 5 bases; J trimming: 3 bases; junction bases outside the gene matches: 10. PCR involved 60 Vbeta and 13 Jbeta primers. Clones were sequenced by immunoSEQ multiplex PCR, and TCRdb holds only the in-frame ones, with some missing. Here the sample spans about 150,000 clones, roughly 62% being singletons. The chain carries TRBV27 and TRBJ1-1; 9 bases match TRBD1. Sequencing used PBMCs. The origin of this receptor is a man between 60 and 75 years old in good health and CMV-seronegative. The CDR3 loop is CASSPIRDRADTEAFF. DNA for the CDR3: TGTGCCAGCAGTCCGATCCGGGACAGGGCCGACACTGAAGCTTTCTTT.